The 10 T cell receptor beta chains below come from one sample, sequenced in a study of T cells after yellow fever vaccination. From the 5' RACE reads, TCRdb called clonotypes with MiXCR, one entry per CDR3 protein. The data show 200,000 or so distinct CDR3 sequences, with 6% to 8% seen just once and roughly 1% held by the top ten. The sequencing here drew on CD4+ T cells sorted from PBMCs, taken on the day of the yellow fever booster vaccination. These receptors all stem from a man aged 30 to 39 who received the YFV17D yellow fever vaccine.

The sample holds many counts of this clonotype. Relative to the germline gene, one junction end is altered; a read error may explain this. The chain couples TRBV6-2 or TRBV6-3 to TRBJ2-3; 13 positions match TRBD2. Germline CDR1 and CDR2: MNHEY and SVGEGT. The CDR3 loop spans 11 amino acids. This CDR3 is CGTSGKDTQYF. CDR3 bases: TGCGGGACTAGCGGGAAAGATACGCAGTATTTT.

This clonotype was counted only a few times. J is TRBJ2-2 and V is TRBV7-8; TRBD2 matches 12 bases. The CDR3 has 17 amino acids. J lost 7 bases, V lost 5 bases, and 11 bases had no gene match. Germline values: CDR1 SGHVS, CDR2 FQNEAQ. CDR3 coding DNA: TGTGCCAGCAGCCTAAGCGGACTAGCGGGAACTAACGGGGAGCTGTTTTTT. Translation: CASSLSGLAGTNGELFF. The full variable domain, its missing parts supplied by reference TRBV7-8 and TRBJ2-2, is GAGVSQSPRYKVAKRGQDVALRCDPISGHVSLFWYQQALGQGPEFLTYFQNEAQLDKSGLPSDRFFAERPEGSVSTLKIQRTQQEDSAVYLCASSLSGLAGTNGELFFGEGSRLTVL.

On this clonotype: One end of the junction fails to match germline, which may point to a read error. The rearrangement uses TRBV9 and TRBJ2-2; D is uncertain. The CDR3 totals 12 residues. Germline CDR1 reads SGDLS; CDR2 reads YYNGEE. The CDR3 nucleotides read TGTGCCACCAGCGCCTACACCGGGGAGCTGTTTTTT. Protein sequence: CATSAYTGELFF.

The chain couples TRBV20-1 to TRBJ2-7, with D unclear. Trimming removed 4 bases at V and 2 bases at J, with 15 bases between. The CDR3 totals 14 residues. Per the germline V gene, CDR1 is DFQATT and CDR2 is SNEGSKA (reference sequence). The CDR3 coding sequence is TGCAGTGCTACACCCCGAATTGGAGCCTACGAGCAGTACTTC. This sequence encodes CSATPRIGAYEQYF.

This clonotype was counted many times. This chain links TRBV20-1 with TRBJ2-7; D not resolved. The CDR3 totals 13 residues. Germline CDR1 reads DFQATT; CDR2 reads SNEGSKA (reference sequence). The V gene lost 0 bases and the J gene lost 2 bases, with 8 bases spanning the gap. The CDR3 protein is CSAREYRTYEQYF. The CDR3 bases are TGCAGTGCTAGAGAATACCGAACCTACGAGCAGTACTTC.

This clonotype was detected only a few times. The gene calls are TRBV5-4 and TRBJ2-3; D gene uncertain. The CDR3 runs 13 residues. The V gene's germline CDR1 is SGHNT and CDR2 YYREEE (reference sequence). V shed 3 bases and J shed 6 bases, with 11 bases lying between them. CDR3 bases: TGTGCCAGCAGCTCCTTATGGTCGGATACGCAGTATTTT. It encodes CASSSLWSDTQYF.

The V and J genes are TRBV10-3 and TRBJ2-7; perhaps TRBD2 as D (5 bases). The CDR3 is 13 amino acids. The ends were cut back, 6 bases at V and 3 bases at J, with 12 bases in the middle. Per the germline V gene, CDR1 is ENHRY and CDR2 is SYGVKD. Written as DNA, the CDR3 is TGTGCCATCAGCCCATCAAGCGGCTACGAGCAGTACTTC. It yields the protein CAISPSSGYEQYF.

This clonotype showed up many times. This chain joins TRBV28 and TRBJ2-5; perhaps TRBD1 as D (6 bases). CDR1 and CDR2 (germline): MDHEN, SYDVKM. This CDR3 contains 15 residues. Trimming removed 6 bases from V and 2 bases from J, with 16 bases in between. The CDR3 spells CASSETGFAQETQYF. The CDR3 DNA reads TGTGCCAGCAGCGAAACAGGGTTCGCACAAGAGACCCAGTACTTC.

The chain joins TRBV24-1 to TRBJ2-5; D gene unclear. The V end was cut by 0 bases, the J end by 9 bases, with 10 bases between. Germline V gene data show CDR1 as KGHDR and CDR2 as SFDVKD. The CDR3 is made up of 13 amino acids. DNA of the CDR3: TGTGCCACCAGTGATTTGGAGTCAAGTCCCCAGTACTTC. It translates to CATSDLESSPQYF.

The chain carries TRBV27 and TRBJ2-5, with D perhaps being TRBD1 or TRBD2 (6 bases each). The V gene lost 5 bases and the J gene lost 2 bases, with 12 bases spanning the gap. The CDR3 runs to 14 residues. The germline gives CDR1 MNHEY, CDR2 SMNVEV (reference sequence). CDR3 nucleotide sequence: TGTGCCAGCAGTGCGCAGGGGACTCAAGAGACCCAGTACTTC. It translates to CASSAQGTQETQYF.